This T cell receptor (beta chain) stems from a study of T cell repertoires in cytomegalovirus infection. Study context: HLA-B-restricted CMV epitopes that are well studied were used alongside recently identified HLA-C-restricted ones.

The CDR3 has 14 amino acids. Trimming stripped 4 bases from V and 1 base from J, with 9 bases between. CDR1 is SGHTA and CDR2 is FQGNSA in the germline V gene. MiXCR, applied by TCRdb to the reads, yields one record per CDR3 protein. The sample lists about 740,000 distinct CDR3 sequences; roughly a third were seen once. There are many counts of this clonotype. Its antigen is currently unknown. The receptor comes from a human donor in good health (CMV status not recorded). Some clones in this sample may be carry-over from other donors' samples. The chain employs TRBV7-2 and TRBJ2-3; D gene uncertain. The source was cultured PBMCs, collected from culture after CMV antigen stimulation. DNA of the CDR3: TGTGCCAGCAGCTCTCGGTGGGGCACAGATACGCAGTATTTT. As protein: CASSSRWGTDTQYF.